Below, 2 T cell receptor beta chains from the same sample are listed, as sequenced in a study of blood T cell repertoires in COVID-19 (dated by TCRdb to the early 2020s). The library was produced with the immunoSEQ multiplex PCR assay. The table comes from immuneACCESS by way of TCRdb, which keeps in-frame sequences with V and J called. Part of the clones is missing from these tables; in studies checked, under half for an unresolved V gene and the rest for unknown reasons. This sample holds about 200,000 clones; about 83% were observed only once. Approximately 5.1% of the sample is in the top ten clones. The sequenced sample consisted of peripheral blood. The source is a woman in her 70s with active or convalescent COVID-19.

The gene calls are TRBV20-1 and TRBJ2-3; maybe TRBD1 (5 bases). This CDR3 comprises 11 residues. Trimming cost V 3 bases and J 10 bases, with 11 bases left between them. Germline assignment: CDR1 DFQATT and CDR2 SNEGSKA (reference sequence). CDR3: CSASGASAQYF. CDR3 nucleotide sequence: TGCAGTGCTAGTGGGGCGTCGGCGCAGTATTTT.

As to this clone: A much larger clone sits a single nucleotide away, making a read error possible. Different DNA sequences within this sample yield the same CDR3. The chain employs TRBV27 and TRBJ2-7; possible D gene TRBD2, 6 bases. Germline V gene lookup returns CDR1 MNHEY and CDR2 SMNVEV (reference sequence). V was shortened by 8 bases and J by 3 bases, with 8 bases between the two germline ends. The CDR3 has 11 residues. The CDR3 DNA follows: TGTGCCAGCCGGCGGGGCTACGAGCAGTACTTC. Its translation: CASRRGYEQYF.